The rows below give T cell receptor beta chains drawn from one sample of a study of blood T cell repertoires in COVID-19. The assay was immunoSEQ multiplex PCR, and TCRdb's table has in-frame clones only and misses some. Among about 120,000 clones, roughly three quarters were seen once, and the ten largest hold roughly 7.9%. Sequencing was performed on peripheral blood. These receptors were taken from a human donor in a cohort sampled during active COVID-19. The conserved cysteine and the conserved F or W are not part of the CDR3 here. Fields, in order: CDR3 length, J gene, V gene, CDR3 protein.

length: 13; J: TRBJ1-5; V: TRBV7-9; CDR3: ASSSTQASNQPQH
length: 13; J: TRBJ1-4; V: TRBV7-6; CDR3: ASSLTAGSYEKLF
length: 14; J: TRBJ1-5; V: TRBV28; CDR3: ASSRGEGRGRQPQH
length: 13; J: TRBJ1-6; V: TRBV5-4; CDR3: ASSLGQRYNSPLH
length: 10; J: TRBJ2-7; V: TRBV6-5; CDR3: ASSSEAHEQY
length: 14; J: TRBJ2-7; V: TRBV4-1; CDR3: ASSQDFQGGDYEQY
length: 13; J: TRBJ1-5; V: TRBV3-1/TRBV3-2; CDR3: ASSLSGHSNQPQH
length: 12; J: TRBJ2-6; V: TRBV3-1/TRBV3-2; CDR3: ASSRATGANVLT
length: 11; J: TRBJ2-7; V: TRBV5-1; CDR3: ASSSSSGYEQY
length: 11; J: TRBJ1-2; V: TRBV29-1; CDR3: SVAGGGVYGYT
length: 13; J: TRBJ1-4; V: TRBV7-6; CDR3: ASSLGAGVSEKLF
length: 13; J: TRBJ1-5; V: TRBV19; CDR3: ASSPWQGLKQPQH
length: 16; J: TRBJ2-2; V: TRBV27; CDR3: ASNRLAGDLKNTGELF
length: 15; J: TRBJ2-7; V: TRBV4-1; CDR3: ASSQGSGSLEIYEQY
length: 12; J: TRBJ2-7; V: TRBV2; CDR3: ASLLGLADYEQY
length: 13; J: TRBJ2-1; V: TRBV7-3; CDR3: ASSMTSGVYNEQF
length: 10; J: TRBJ2-7; V: TRBV5-1; CDR3: ASSSRTYEQY
length: 11; J: TRBJ1-6; V: TRBV5-8; CDR3: AAGQPENSPLH
length: 9; J: TRBJ2-7; V: TRBV28; CDR3: ASSLGDEQY
length: 12; J: TRBJ2-3; V: TRBV11-2; CDR3: ASSLGTGADTQY
length: 12; J: TRBJ2-7; V: TRBV9; CDR3: ASSEGGGTYEQY
length: 14; J: TRBJ1-3; V: TRBV5-1; CDR3: ASSLGQSSSGNTIY
length: 14; J: TRBJ1-2; V: TRBV19; CDR3: ASSTPPRQTANGYT
length: 10; J: TRBJ1-3; V: TRBV12-3/TRBV12-4; CDR3: ASNFGGNTIY
length: 13; J: TRBJ2-7; V: TRBV2; CDR3: ASRSLGTDLNEQY
length: 17; J: TRBJ2-7; V: TRBV6-1; CDR3: ASSERPDRGIPDSYEQY
length: 11; J: TRBJ2-5; V: TRBV18; CDR3: ASSDRTVPTQY
length: 15; J: TRBJ1-4; V: TRBV9; CDR3: ASSVGQGVKGNEKLF
length: 11; J: TRBJ2-5; V: TRBV12-3/TRBV12-4; CDR3: ASSFTSGETQY
length: 13; J: TRBJ2-7; V: TRBV27; CDR3: ASSLYRTGPYEQY
length: 14; J: TRBJ1-5; V: TRBV2; CDR3: ASSELADYSNQPQH
length: 13; J: TRBJ1-1; V: TRBV5-1; CDR3: ASSLEYSLNTEAF
length: 13; J: TRBJ1-3; V: TRBV10-1; CDR3: ASTCPGIAGNTIY
length: 12; J: TRBJ1-5; V: TRBV6-5; CDR3: ASSPEGKIQPQH